Below are 26 T cell receptor beta chains sequenced from a single sample in a study of OX40 agonist ivuxolimab in advanced cancers. Profiled with immunoSEQ multiplex PCR; TCRdb holds only in-frame clones, not every one. The data show about 77,000 clones, with roughly 87% seen just once and 6.2% held by the top ten. Sequenced material: CD4+ or CD8+ T cells sorted from blood, taken in a trial of the OX40 agonist ivuxolimab. The receptors come from an adult with an advanced solid tumor such as melanoma, head and neck, liver or kidney cancer.

A few counts support this clone. The chain links TRBV5-1 to TRBJ2-1, with 7 bases fitting TRBD2. Germline lookup yields CDR1 SGHRS and CDR2 YFSETQ. V lost 0 bases, J lost 2 bases, and 8 bases stayed unmatched. This CDR3 has 17 amino acids. The CDR3 loop is CASSLALRGLTYNEQFF. As DNA, the CDR3 is TGCGCCAGCAGCTTGGCCTTGCGGGGGTTAACCTACAATGAGCAGTTCTTC.

V is TRBV27 and J is TRBJ2-3; 8 bases map to TRBD2. Per the germline V gene, CDR1 is MNHEY and CDR2 is SMNVEV (reference sequence). The CDR3 sequence is 16 residues long. V shed 0 bases and J 1 base; nucleotides not matched to a gene: 3. CDR3 amino acids: CASSLSLTSGTDTQYF. The CDR3, as DNA: TGTGCCAGCAGTTTATCGCTGACTAGCGGCACAGATACGCAGTATTTT.

This chain connects TRBV2 to TRBJ1-3, with 7 bases fitting TRBD1. The CDR3 extends over 15 amino acids. V was clipped by 6 bases and J by 4 bases; unmatched bases: 9. The V gene's germline CDR1 is SNHLY and CDR2 FYNNEI. The CDR3 coding sequence is TGTGCCAGCAGCTCCTCGGCAGGGGGAGGAAACACCATATATTTT. Translated: CASSSSAGGGNTIYF. Full variable domain (rest looked up from reference TRBV2 and TRBJ1-3): EPEVTQTPSHQVTQMGQEVILRCVPISNHLYFYWYRQILGQKVEFLVSFYNNEISEKSEIFDDQFSVERPDGSNFTLKIRSTKLEDSAMYFCASSSSAGGGNTIYFGEGSWLTVV.

The rearrangement uses TRBV6-5 and TRBJ2-1; no firm D call. This CDR3 has 13 residues. Germline CDR1 MNHEY, CDR2 SVGAGI. V was pared by 8 bases and J by 3 bases, with 11 bases between. The CDR3: CASSPAGYNEQFF. CDR3 nucleotides: TGTGCCAGCTCGCCCGCCGGCTACAATGAGCAGTTCTTC.

This clone came up once. The chain joins TRBV11-2 to TRBJ1-5; 7 bases align to TRBD1. The trim removed 5 bases at V and 4 bases at J, leaving 2 bases unmatched. The CDR3 extends over 13 amino acids. Germline CDR1 is SGHAT and CDR2 is FQNNGV. This chain's CDR3 is CASSRDRNQPQHF. CDR3 in DNA: TGTGCCAGCAGCCGGGACAGAAATCAGCCCCAGCATTTT.

The V and J genes are TRBV29-1 and TRBJ2-2; 7 bases align to TRBD1. Germline CDR1 is SQVTM and CDR2 is ANQGSEA. V shed 6 bases and J 0 bases; nucleotides not matched to a gene: 1. This CDR3 is 13 amino acids long. The DNA of the CDR3 is TGCAGCGTGGGACAGTCGAACACCGGGGAGCTGTTTTTT. Translating it yields CSVGQSNTGELFF.

J is TRBJ2-2 and V is TRBV5-1; TRBD2 is a possible D gene (5 bases). Germline values: CDR1 SGHRS, CDR2 YFSETQ. Trimming took off 4 bases at V and 4 bases at J, with 11 bases between the two ends. The CDR3 extends over 14 amino acids. CDR3 in amino acids: CASSPEGFTGELFF. Here the CDR3 DNA reads TGCGCCAGCAGCCCCGAGGGTTTCACCGGGGAGCTGTTTTTT.

The chain links TRBV27 to TRBJ2-1; 9 bases are shared with TRBD1. Germline V gene sequence: CDR1 MNHEY, CDR2 SMNVEV (reference sequence). This CDR3 has 17 residues. V lost 4 bases, J lost 6 bases, and 13 bases stayed unmatched. CDR3 coding DNA: TGTGCCAGCAGTTCGATATCCCCGGGACAGGGTCGCAATGAGCAGTTCTTC. It codes for CASSSISPGQGRNEQFF.

The V gene is TRBV28, the J gene TRBJ1-2; 8 nucleotides align to TRBD1. The V gene end was trimmed by 5 bases and the J gene end by 0 bases; junction bases not matched to a gene: 2. The CDR3 runs 14 residues. CDR1 MDHEN and CDR2 SYDVKM come from the germline V gene. The CDR3 sequence is CASSKTGANYGYTF. The CDR3 DNA follows: TGTGCCAGCAGTAAGACAGGGGCTAACTATGGCTACACCTTC.

The chain uses TRBV18 and TRBJ1-4, with D unresolved. Deletions cut 2 bases from V and 8 bases from J, with 9 bases between. Germline-derived CDR1 and CDR2 are KGHSH and LQKENI. This CDR3 comprises 13 residues. This CDR3 reads CASSPDTREKLFF. The CDR3 DNA sequence: TGTGCCAGCTCACCAGACACAAGGGAAAAACTGTTTTTT.

The chain is built from TRBV19 and TRBJ2-1, with 7 bases fitting TRBD2. The germline V gene encodes CDR1 LNHDA and CDR2 SQIVND (reference sequence). This CDR3 region has 13 residues. V lost 3 bases to trimming and J lost 5 bases; unmatched junction nucleotides: 1. The CDR3 DNA sequence: TGTGCCAGTAGTATTGGGGGGGACAATGAGCAGTTCTTC. It yields the protein CASSIGGDNEQFF.

The chain joins TRBV12-5 to TRBJ2-7, with D possibly TRBD2 on 5 matching bases. The CDR3 has 15 residues. From germline, CDR1 is LGHNT and CDR2 FRNRAP. V gave up 2 bases and J gave up 2 bases, with 13 bases separating them. The CDR3 nucleotides read TGTGCTAGTGGTTTGTACGTGTCGAGGGCCTACGAGCAGTACTTC. It specifies CASGLYVSRAYEQYF. The full variable domain, in which reference TRBV12-5 and TRBJ2-7 provide the parts outside the CDR3, is DARVTQTPRHKVTEMGQEVTMRCQPILGHNTVFWYRQTMMQGLELLAYFRNRAPLDDSGMPKDRFSAEMPDATLATLKIQPSEPRDSAVYFCASGLYVSRAYEQYFGPGTRLTVT.

The chain has TRBV18 and TRBJ1-1, with a weak D call TRBD1 (6 bases). Germline-derived CDR1 and CDR2 are KGHSH and LQKENI. Between the trimmed V and J ends, which lost 1 base and 4 bases, there was a span of 16 bases. This CDR3 is built from 16 residues. CDR3 region: CASSPQNVKGGTEAFF. CDR3 sequence (DNA): TGTGCCAGCTCACCACAAAATGTTAAAGGGGGCACTGAAGCTTTCTTT.

V is TRBV6-5 and J is TRBJ1-6; 10 bases are shared with TRBD1. CDR3 length: 14 amino acids. Germline-derived CDR1 and CDR2 are MNHEY and SVGAGI. J was trimmed by 9 bases and V by 8 bases; bases with no gene match: 7. CDR3 loop: CASGQGVAGSPLHF. The CDR3 region has the DNA TGTGCCAGCGGACAGGGGGTAGCCGGTTCACCCCTCCACTTT.

This chain joins TRBV18 and TRBJ2-2; no reliable D call. This CDR3 is 14 amino acids long. V was shortened by 2 bases and J by 4 bases, with 8 bases between the two germline ends. Germline V gene lookup returns CDR1 KGHSH and CDR2 LQKENI. The CDR3 sequence is CASSPLGSTGELFF. CDR3 coding DNA: TGTGCCAGCTCACCATTAGGGTCCACCGGGGAGCTGTTTTTT.

The rearrangement uses TRBV7-8 and TRBJ2-1; tentatively, D is TRBD2 (6 bases). CDR1 and CDR2 (germline): SGHVS, FQNEAQ. The CDR3 consists of 14 residues. Trimming left V 3 bases short and J 5 bases short, with 11 bases between. The CDR3 spells CASSFRETHNEQFF. CDR3 sequence (DNA): TGTGCCAGCAGCTTTCGGGAGACTCACAATGAGCAGTTCTTC.

The rearrangement uses TRBV7-9 and TRBJ2-2; D is unresolved. The CDR3 sequence is 13 residues long. V was cut by 5 bases and J by 17 bases, with 21 bases left in between. The germline V gene has CDR1 SEHNR and CDR2 FQNEAQ (reference sequence). The CDR3, as DNA: TGTGCCAGCAGCCCAGTCGACGTTTACCGGACCTTTTTT. Protein sequence: CASSPVDVYRTFF.

This chain connects TRBV5-4 to TRBJ2-3, with D unclear. The CDR3 is 13 residues long. Germline CDR1 and CDR2: SGHNT and YYREEE (reference sequence). The germline V and J ends were trimmed by 0 bases and 1 base, with 3 bases remaining between them. CDR3 coding DNA: TGTGCCAGCAGCTTGGGCGGCACAGATACGCAGTATTTT. Protein product: CASSLGGTDTQYF. Drawing the rest from reference TRBV5-4 and TRBJ2-3, the complete variable domain is ETGVTQSPTHLIKTRGQQVTLRCSSQSGHNTVSWYQQALGQGPQFIFQYYREEENGRGNFPPRFSGLQFPNYSSELNVNALELDDSALYLCASSLGGTDTQYFGPGTRLTVL.

V and J are TRBV10-1 and TRBJ2-1, with 10 nucleotides matching TRBD2. J lost 10 bases, V lost 8 bases, and 17 bases had no gene match. Germline V gene sequence: CDR1 WNHNN, CDR2 SYGVQD (reference sequence). The CDR3 is 16 amino acids. Here the CDR3 DNA reads TGCGCCAGCTCTCTAAGGGGGGGACTAGCGTTAACGGAGCAGTTCTTC. Its translation: CASSLRGGLALTEQFF.

CDR3 sequence reads: CAWSPPRDSTQHF. Written as DNA, the CDR3 is TGTGCCTGGAGTCCGCCCAGGGACAGCACTCAGCATTTT. The chain combines TRBV30 with TRBJ1-5; 7 nucleotides line up with TRBD1. The CDR3 spans 13 residues. The junction had 11 bases not matched to a gene; V was cut back by 2 bases and J by 13 bases. Germline V CDR1 and CDR2: GTSNPN, SVGIG (reference sequence).

The chain uses TRBV9 and TRBJ2-2; TRBD2 matches 8 bases. The CDR3 loop spans 17 amino acids. Germline V gene data show CDR1 as SGDLS and CDR2 as YYNGEE. With V trimmed by 3 bases and J by 2 bases, 9 bases remained unmatched. CDR3 sequence: CASSAPFGLANTGELFF. DNA of the CDR3: TGTGCCAGCAGCGCCCCCTTTGGACTAGCAAACACCGGGGAGCTGTTTTTT.

V usage is TRBV30 and J usage is TRBJ1-5, with a weak D call TRBD1 (6 bases). The CDR3 is 13 amino acids. Trimming removed 5 bases from V and 4 bases from J, with 12 bases in between. Germline V gene data show CDR1 as GTSNPN and CDR2 as SVGIG (reference sequence). The CDR3 loop reads CAWQTGHNQPQHF. The CDR3 DNA reads TGTGCCTGGCAAACGGGACATAATCAGCCCCAGCATTTT. The full variable domain, in which reference TRBV30 and TRBJ1-5 provide the parts outside the CDR3, is SQTIHQWPATLVQPVGSPLSLECTVEGTSNPNLYWYRQAAGRGLQLLFYSVGIGQISSEVPQNLSASRPQDRQFILSSKKLLLSDSGFYLCAWQTGHNQPQHFGDGTRLSIL.

About this clone itself: The same CDR3 also results from other DNA sequences found in this sample. The chain has TRBV6-1 and TRBJ1-1, with 10 positions matching TRBD1. V dropped 7 bases and J dropped 4; count of bases not matched to a gene: 3. Per the germline V gene, CDR1 is MNHNS and CDR2 is SASEGT. This CDR3 contains 13 residues. CDR3 loop: CASTRQGATEAFF. DNA for the CDR3: TGTGCCAGCACTAGACAGGGGGCCACTGAAGCTTTCTTT.

The gene calls are TRBV5-5 and TRBJ1-6; maybe TRBD1 (5 bases). Germline lookup yields CDR1 SGHKS and CDR2 YYEKEE (reference sequence). This CDR3 region has 14 residues. Trimming pared 1 base from V and 8 bases from J, leaving 10 bases between. For the CDR3, the DNA is TGTGCCAGCAGCTTGTGGGACGGATATTCACCCCTCCACTTT. Protein: CASSLWDGYSPLHF. Looking up the rest from reference TRBV5-5 and TRBJ1-6 gives the full variable domain: DAGVTQSPTHLIKTRGQQVTLRCSPISGHKSVSWYQQVLGQGPQFIFQYYEKEERGRGNFPDRFSARQFPNYSSELNVNALLLGDSALYLCASSLWDGYSPLHFGNGTRLTVT.

Written as DNA, the CDR3 is TGTGCCAGCAGCTTGTTTTCTACTAGTTTTGTAGATACGCAGTATTTT. Amino acid sequence: CASSLFSTSFVDTQYF. The chain joins TRBV5-4 to TRBJ2-3, with D perhaps TRBD2 (5 bases). The V and J ends lost 1 base and 5 bases respectively, with 17 bases between them. This CDR3 contains 16 residues. Germline V gene data show CDR1 as SGHNT and CDR2 as YYREEE (reference sequence).

The chain is built from TRBV9 and TRBJ2-5; maybe TRBD2 (6 bases). The germline gives CDR1 SGDLS, CDR2 YYNGEE. The CDR3 sequence is 15 residues long. V dropped 3 bases and J dropped 4 bases, with 16 bases sitting between them. The CDR3 region is CASSERAALGETQYF. CDR3 in DNA: TGTGCCAGCAGCGAGCGGGCGGCACTGGGAGAGACCCAGTACTTC.